The 30 T cell receptor beta chains presented below share a single source sample, sequenced in a study of cytomegalovirus exposure and HLA in healthy donors. PCR involved 60 Vbeta and 13 Jbeta primers. The assay was immunoSEQ multiplex PCR, and TCRdb's table has in-frame clones only and misses some. The repertoire holds some 180,000 clones, with 75% to 85% as singletons. Sequencing used PBMCs. All receptors come from a woman in her twenties or thirties in good health and CMV-seropositive.

This sequence joins TRBV11-2 and TRBJ2-2; 10 nucleotides line up with TRBD2. The CDR3 is made up of 17 amino acids. The V gene end was trimmed by 5 bases and the J gene end by 2 bases; junction bases not matched to a gene: 8. CDR1 and CDR2 (germline): SGHAT, FQNNGV. The DNA for the CDR3 is TGTGCCAGCAGCACCGGACTAGCGGCTACCAACACCGGGGAGCTGTTTTTT. This translates into CASSTGLAATNTGELFF.

The rearrangement links TRBV4-2 to TRBJ2-1, with D possibly being TRBD2 (6 bases). This CDR3 is 16 amino acids long. V dropped 1 base and J dropped 9 bases, with 19 bases sitting between them. CDR1 is LGHNA, CDR2 YNFKEQ, per germline. The CDR3 sequence: CASSQGGVAEIGEQFF. The DNA for the CDR3 is TGTGCCAGCAGCCAAGGCGGTGTAGCGGAGATAGGTGAGCAGTTCTTC.

The chain joins TRBV19 to TRBJ1-5, with D perhaps matching TRBD1 (5 bases). Trimming removed 8 bases from V and 4 bases from J, with 15 bases in between. CDR1 is LNHDA, CDR2 SQIVND, per germline (reference sequence). The CDR3 is 14 residues long. The CDR3 sequence: CASSPAGSNQPQHF. DNA of the CDR3: TGTGCCAGTTCCCCCGCAGGGTCAAATCAGCCCCAGCATTTT.

The gene calls are TRBV28 and TRBJ1-2; 11 bases align to TRBD1. The V gene's germline CDR1 is MDHEN and CDR2 SYDVKM. This CDR3 has 16 amino acids. J was trimmed by 8 bases and V by 6 bases; bases with no gene match: 14. The CDR3 is CASSYGQGAHLNGYTF. The CDR3, as DNA: TGTGCCAGCAGCTACGGACAGGGGGCGCATTTAAACGGCTACACCTTC.

This clone was picked up a small number of times. V is TRBV7-8 and J is TRBJ1-5; D may be TRBD1 (6 bases). This CDR3 has 15 residues. Germline CDR1 is SGHVS and CDR2 is FQNEAQ. V was trimmed by 3 bases and J by 5 bases, leaving 14 bases between them. The CDR3 here is CASSLDTGLDQPQHF. The CDR3 bases are TGTGCCAGCAGCTTGGACACAGGGTTGGATCAGCCCCAGCATTTT.

The V call is TRBV5-1, the J call TRBJ2-1; 7 nucleotides align to TRBD1. This CDR3 has 14 residues. Per germline, CDR1 SGHRS and CDR2 YFSETQ. V was pared by 7 bases and J by 2 bases, with 6 bases of the junction left unmatched. This CDR3 reads CASRRGRTYNEQFF. The CDR3 coding sequence is TGCGCCAGCCGAAGGGGGCGAACCTACAATGAGCAGTTCTTC.

The genes are TRBV19 and TRBJ1-2; 8 nucleotides match TRBD1. V lost 5 bases to trimming and J lost 1 base; unmatched junction nucleotides: 12. CDR1 and CDR2 (germline): LNHDA, SQIVND (reference sequence). The CDR3 is made up of 17 amino acids. CDR3 nucleotides: TGTGCCAGTAGTTCAACGACAGGGGCGAATTATAACTATGGCTACACCTTC. Protein: CASSSTTGANYNYGYTF.

The chain uses TRBV5-6 and TRBJ2-7, with D perhaps TRBD2 (5 bases). The CDR3 spans 12 residues. Trimming took 2 bases from V and 7 from J, leaving 10 bases between them. Germline assignment: CDR1 SGHDT and CDR2 YYEEEE. In DNA, the CDR3 is TGTGCCAGCAGCTTAACTGAGGGTGAGCAGTACTTC. Protein sequence: CASSLTEGEQYF. The whole variable domain, remainder taken from reference TRBV5-6 and TRBJ2-7, is DAGVTQSPTHLIKTRGQQVTLRCSPKSGHDTVSWYQQALGQGPQFIFQYYEEEERQRGNFPDRFSGHQFPNYSSELNVNALLLGDSALYLCASSLTEGEQYFGPGTRLTVT.

This clone was observed a few times. The rearrangement joins TRBV7-2 to TRBJ2-5; a weak D match, TRBD2 (7 bases). The DNA end favors TRBJ2-7, so the J call may be wrong. Germline assignment: CDR1 SGHTA and CDR2 FQGNSA. This CDR3 has 15 amino acids. The DNA of the CDR3 is TGTGCCAGCAGCTTTTCGGGGGGCGCGGGGTACGAGCAGTACTTC. Its protein product is CASSFSGGAGYEQYF.

The chain uses TRBV9 and TRBJ2-1; D is unresolved. The CDR3 contains 14 residues. Trimming pared 1 base from V and 0 bases from J, leaving 5 bases between. The V gene's germline CDR1 is SGDLS and CDR2 YYNGEE. The DNA for the CDR3 is TGTGCCAGCAGCGTATCAGGCTCCTACAATGAGCAGTTCTTC. Translating it yields CASSVSGSYNEQFF.

V and J are TRBV11-2 and TRBJ2-5; 9 nucleotides line up with TRBD2. CDR3 length: 14 amino acids. Germline V lookup: CDR1 SGHAT, CDR2 FQNNGV. Trimming removed 8 bases from V and 5 bases from J; junction bases left unmatched: 9. Here the CDR3 reads CASRKIAGEETQYF. CDR3 DNA sequence: TGTGCCAGCCGGAAGATAGCGGGAGAGGAGACCCAGTACTTC.

This sequence joins TRBV14 and TRBJ2-2, with 12 bases that match TRBD2. The CDR3 covers 15 residues. J gave up 6 bases and V 3 bases, and 2 bases lay outside the gene matches. Germline V lookup: CDR1 SGHDN, CDR2 FVKESK. Written as DNA, the CDR3 is TGTGCCAGCAGCCAGAGGACTAGCGGGGCCGGGGAGCTGTTTTTT. As protein: CASSQRTSGAGELFF.

This clone was counted a few times. In DNA, the CDR3 is TGTGCCAGCAGGGGGAAACTAGCGGTTGGGCACGAGCAGTACTTC. This gives the protein CASRGKLAVGHEQYF. This chain joins TRBV6-6 and TRBJ2-7; 8 positions agree with TRBD2. The CDR3 covers 15 residues. Losses at the gene ends were 6 bases for V and 5 bases for J; bases not matched to a gene: 12. Germline V gives CDR1 MNHNY, CDR2 SVGAGI (reference sequence).

This sequence joins TRBV10-3 and TRBJ2-3, with 8 nucleotides matching TRBD1. CDR3 size: 14 residues. V gave up 6 bases and J gave up 6 bases; unmatched junction bases: 8. Looked up from germline, CDR1 is ENHRY and CDR2 is SYGVKD. The CDR3 is CAIRVGRDRDTQYF. DNA for the CDR3: TGTGCCATCAGAGTGGGACGGGACAGGGATACGCAGTATTTT.

The chain employs TRBV30 and TRBJ1-2; TRBD1 matches at 8 bases. Looked up from germline, CDR1 is GTSNPN and CDR2 is SVGIG (reference sequence). J gave up 5 bases and V 3 bases, and 11 bases lay outside the gene matches. This CDR3 spans 15 amino acids. The CDR3 here is CAWSLIQGAGYGYTF. In nucleotides, the CDR3 is TGTGCCTGGAGCTTAATCCAGGGGGCTGGATATGGCTACACCTTC.

The chain couples TRBV19 to TRBJ2-5; TRBD1 might be the D (5 bases). Germline CDR1 reads LNHDA; CDR2 reads SQIVND (reference sequence). The ends were cut back, 3 bases at V and 1 base at J, with 12 bases in the middle. The CDR3 has 15 residues. The CDR3: CASSIRRQSQETQYF. CDR3 sequence (DNA): TGTGCCAGTAGTATCCGTCGACAGAGCCAAGAGACCCAGTACTTC.

This chain uses TRBV19 with TRBJ2-5, with TRBD2 matching over 7 bases. This CDR3 spans 15 amino acids. V shed 1 base and J 9 bases; nucleotides not matched to a gene: 11. The germline gives CDR1 LNHDA, CDR2 SQIVND (reference sequence). The CDR3 region is CASSIAGREVGAQYF. CDR3 nucleotides: TGTGCCAGTAGTATAGCTGGGAGGGAGGTCGGGGCCCAGTACTTC.

The chain has TRBV2 and TRBJ1-1; weak D call: TRBD1 (6 bases). CDR1 and CDR2 from the germline V gene are SNHLY and FYNNEI. There are 13 residues in the CDR3. V lost 6 bases to trimming and J lost 3 bases, with 11 bases between them. CDR3 DNA sequence: TGTGCCAGCAGCGAAACAGGGCACACTGAAGCTTTCTTT. Its protein product is CASSETGHTEAFF.

CDR3 sequence reads: CASSPTDTEAFF. CDR3 DNA: TGTGCCAGCAGCCCGACAGATACTGAAGCTTTCTTT. The rearrangement links TRBV7-9 to TRBJ1-1; weak D call: TRBD1 (5 bases). This CDR3 spans 12 amino acids. V lost 5 bases to trimming and J lost 5 bases, with 9 bases between them. CDR1 SEHNR and CDR2 FQNEAQ come from the germline V gene (reference sequence).

In this sample, this clone turned up once. The rearrangement links TRBV12-1 to TRBJ2-7; the D call of TRBD1 is as the table states it, not checked on the DNA. TRBV12-1 is a known pseudogene. The length of the CDR3 is 17 residues. For the CDR3, the DNA is TGTGCCAGCAGGCAAAAGAGACAGACCGTTAGGTCCTACGAGCAGTACTTC. Translating it yields CASRQKRQTVRSYEQYF.

This chain's CDR3 is CASSSPVPLQGRGGKLFF. The DNA of the CDR3 is TGTGCCAGCAGCTCCCCCGTCCCATTACAGGGCCGCGGGGGAAAACTGTTTTTT. The chain employs TRBV7-3 and TRBJ1-4; possible D gene TRBD1, 6 bases. Germline V gene sequence: CDR1 SGHTA, CDR2 FQGTGA. Trimming removed 4 bases at V and 10 bases at J, with 28 bases between. This CDR3 region has 18 residues.

The J gene is TRBJ2-3, the V gene TRBV5-6; a weak D match, TRBD1 (6 bases). V was pared by 4 bases and J by 3 bases, with 12 bases between. CDR3 length: 14 amino acids. Per germline, CDR1 SGHDT and CDR2 YYEEEE. The CDR3, as DNA: TGTGCCAGCAGCGAACAGGGTTTTACAGATACGCAGTATTTT. It translates to CASSEQGFTDTQYF.

Only one count was recorded for this clone. The chain combines TRBV6-1 with TRBJ1-3; perhaps TRBD1 as D (5 bases). The V end was cut by 7 bases, the J end by 4 bases, with 11 bases between. This CDR3 has 13 amino acids. CDR1 and CDR2 from the germline V gene are MNHNS and SASEGT. CDR3 coding DNA: TGTGCCAGCAACGGGGGATTGGGAAACACCATATATTTT. Residues: CASNGGLGNTIYF.

This clone came up once. The genes are TRBV28 and TRBJ2-6; no clear D gene. Per the germline V gene, CDR1 is MDHEN and CDR2 is SYDVKM. There are 19 residues in the CDR3. Trimming removed 5 bases from V and 0 bases from J, with 20 bases in between. The CDR3 reads CASSPPGTFGRSGANVLTF. The CDR3 region has the DNA TGTGCCAGCAGTCCCCCAGGAACATTCGGTCGCTCTGGGGCCAACGTCCTGACTTTC.

For this clone: A read error may produce the germline difference seen at one junction end. This chain joins TRBV7-9 and TRBJ1-1, with 11 bases matching TRBD1. The germline V gene encodes CDR1 SEHNR and CDR2 FQNEAQ (reference sequence). The CDR3 length is 16 residues. The CDR3 sequence: CSSSLAWTGGFTEAFF. The CDR3 DNA sequence: TGTTCCAGCAGCTTAGCCTGGACAGGGGGCTTCACTGAAGCTTTCTTT.

The CDR3 DNA reads as TGTGCCACCAGCAGTGGCCGGGACAGGGCCTACGAGCAGTACTTC. Its translation: CATSSGRDRAYEQYF. V and J are TRBV15 and TRBJ2-7, with TRBD1 matching over 9 bases. After removal of 3 bases from V and 2 bases from J, the junction contained 5 bases not matched to a gene. In germline, CDR1 is LNHNV, CDR2 YYDKDF (reference sequence). This CDR3 is 15 amino acids long.

The chain employs TRBV7-9 and TRBJ1-1; unclear D gene. From germline, CDR1 is SEHNR and CDR2 FQNEAQ (reference sequence). This CDR3 contains 17 residues. The V gene lost 2 bases and the J gene lost 0 bases, with 16 bases spanning the gap. CDR3 protein: CASSLTSLSPMNTEAFF. The CDR3 DNA reads as TGTGCCAGCAGCTTAACGAGCCTATCCCCGATGAACACTGAAGCTTTCTTT.

This clone was observed a few times. Additional DNA sequences in this sample encode the identical CDR3. The CDR3 protein is CASSLARSYEQYF. The CDR3 DNA sequence: TGCGCCAGCAGCTTGGCACGGTCCTACGAGCAGTACTTC. The V and J genes are TRBV5-1 and TRBJ2-7; D is undetermined. From germline, CDR1 is SGHRS and CDR2 YFSETQ. The CDR3 runs 13 residues. The germline V and J ends were trimmed by 0 bases and 1 base, with 5 bases remaining between them.

This chain joins TRBV2 and TRBJ2-2; possibly TRBD1 for D (6 bases). Germline assignment: CDR1 SNHLY and CDR2 FYNNEI. This CDR3 is 15 amino acids long. Deletions cut 8 bases from V and 3 bases from J, with 16 bases between. The CDR3: CASANRVEYTGELFF. Here the CDR3 DNA reads TGTGCCAGCGCTAACAGGGTTGAGTACACCGGGGAGCTGTTTTTT.

The chain employs TRBV11-3 and TRBJ1-2, with 10 nucleotides matching TRBD1. The V segment lost 1 base and the J segment 4 bases; nucleotides outside the gene matches: 3. This CDR3 has 15 residues. The germline CDR1 and CDR2 sequences are SGHNT and YENEEA. CDR3 bases: TGTGCCAGCAGCTTAGCGGGACAGGGGACCTATGGCTACACCTTC. Amino acid sequence: CASSLAGQGTYGYTF.